Here is one T cell receptor (beta chain) with its context. There are many counts of this clonotype. Its recognized antigen is unknown. One base away there is no much larger clone; base qualities are not given. Library prep was done by PCR. The run used an Illumina HiSeq 2500. TCR library preparation used molecular barcoding, with unique molecular identifiers applied to normalize quantification of the TCRbeta repertoire. TCRdb applied fastp at Q25 and MiXCR to the public reads, then kept only in-frame beta chains. Every entry covers one CDR3 protein and lists the most common genes and DNA from its rows. The sample table records 200,000 to 300,000 distinct CDR3 sequences; more than 10% of these occur just once. Approximately 2.4% of the sample goes to the ten largest clones. These data are taken from a study of T-cell reconstitution after alpha-beta-depleted transplantation in children (dated by TCRdb to 2016 to 2017). With respect to the entire study: T-cell immune reconstitution after TCRalphabeta/CD19-depleted allogeneic hematopoietic cell transplantation in children was quantitatively tracked in the study by means of TCR repertoire profiling.

This material consisted of PBMCs from the stem cell graft donor, taken from the stem cell graft. The clonotype comes from a human donor who donated a stem cell graft to a child with acute lymphoblastic leukemia.

The DNA is as follows: TGTGCCAGCTCACCAACAGAGGGCTATGGCTACACCTTC. This translates into CASSPTEGYGYTF. The chain couples TRBV18 to TRBJ1-2; no D gene call is confident. Deletion took 2 bases off V and 4 bases off J, with a span of 8 bases between the germline ends. Inclusive of the bounding cysteine and phenylalanine, the CDR3 is 13 residues long. Solely the CDR3 DNA is kept, with 39 bases framed from the first base. The germline V gene gives CDR1 as KGHSH and CDR2 as LQKENI.